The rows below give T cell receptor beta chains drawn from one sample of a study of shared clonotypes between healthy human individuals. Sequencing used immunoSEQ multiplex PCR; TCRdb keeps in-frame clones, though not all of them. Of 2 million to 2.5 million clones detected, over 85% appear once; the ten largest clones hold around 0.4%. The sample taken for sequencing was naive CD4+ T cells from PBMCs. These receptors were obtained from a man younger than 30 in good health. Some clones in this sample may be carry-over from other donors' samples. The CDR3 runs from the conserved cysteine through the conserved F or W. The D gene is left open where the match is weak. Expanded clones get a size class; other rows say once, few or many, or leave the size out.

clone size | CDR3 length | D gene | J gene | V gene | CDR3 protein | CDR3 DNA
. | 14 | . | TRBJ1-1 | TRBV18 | CASSPVPRDTEAFF | TGTGCCAGCTCACCAGTCCCTAGGGACACTGAAGCTTTCTTT
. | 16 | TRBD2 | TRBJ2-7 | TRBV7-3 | CASSSPGLAATYEQYF | TGTGCCAGCAGCTCCCCGGGACTAGCGGCAACCTACGAGCAGTACTTC
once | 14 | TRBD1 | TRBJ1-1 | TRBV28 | CASRPGQVYTEAFF | TGTGCCAGCAGACCGGGACAGGTCTACACTGAAGCTTTCTTT
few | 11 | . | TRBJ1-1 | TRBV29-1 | CSVDRLTEAFF | TGCAGCGTTGACAGGCTCACTGAAGCTTTCTTT
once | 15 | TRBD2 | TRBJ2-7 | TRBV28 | CASSLTRTSGYEQYF | TGTGCCAGCAGTTTAACCCGGACTAGCGGCTACGAGCAGTACTTC
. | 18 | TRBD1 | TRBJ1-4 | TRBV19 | CASSNIGVRQGAGEKLFF | TGTGCCAGTAGTAACATTGGTGTGCGACAGGGGGCGGGTGAAAAACTGTTTTTT
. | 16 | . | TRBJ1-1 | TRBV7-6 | CASSSPNSSVSTEAFF | TGTGCCAGCAGCTCCCCTAATTCTTCGGTAAGCACTGAAGCTTTCTTT
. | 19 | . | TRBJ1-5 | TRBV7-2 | CASSLSFRTPDGRFQPQHF | TGTGCCAGCAGCTTATCCTTTAGGACTCCAGACGGTCGGTTTCAGCCCCAGCATTTT
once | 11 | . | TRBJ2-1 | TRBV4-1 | CASSQGGEQFF | TGCGCCAGCAGCCAGGGCGGGGAGCAGTTCTTC
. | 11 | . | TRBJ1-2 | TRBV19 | CASSPNYGYTF | TGTGCCAGTAGCCCGAACTATGGCTACACCTTC
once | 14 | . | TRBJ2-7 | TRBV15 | CATSTGLLAYEQYF | TGTGCCACCAGCACGGGACTGCTCGCCTACGAGCAGTACTTC
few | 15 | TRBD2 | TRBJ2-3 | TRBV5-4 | CASSLTSGSTDTQYF | TGTGCCAGCAGCTTGACTAGCGGGAGCACAGATACGCAGTATTTT
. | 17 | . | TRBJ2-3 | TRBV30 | CAWSAPLPWGSSDTQYF | TGTGCCTGGAGTGCGCCCCTCCCTTGGGGGAGCTCAGATACGCAGTATTTT
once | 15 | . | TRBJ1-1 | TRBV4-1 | CASSQLRDGNTEAFF | TGCGCCAGCAGCCAACTGAGGGACGGGAACACTGAAGCTTTCTTT
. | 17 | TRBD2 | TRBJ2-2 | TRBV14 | CASSRELGLAGAGELFF | TGTGCCAGCAGCCGAGAATTAGGACTAGCGGGAGCCGGGGAGCTGTTTTTT
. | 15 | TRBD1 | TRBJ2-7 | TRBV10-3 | CAISAPGQGSYEQYF | TGTGCCATCAGTGCTCCGGGACAGGGGTCCTACGAGCAGTACTTC
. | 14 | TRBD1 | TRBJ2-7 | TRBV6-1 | CASSGQGAAYEQYF | TGTGCCAGCAGCGGACAGGGGGCTGCGTACGAGCAGTACTTC
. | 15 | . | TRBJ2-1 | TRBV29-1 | CSVDMGSWSYNEQFF | TGCAGCGTTGATATGGGAAGCTGGTCCTACAATGAGCAGTTCTTC
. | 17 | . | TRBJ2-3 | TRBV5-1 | CASSFRGLAARTDTQYF | TGCGCCAGCAGCTTCCGGGGGCTAGCGGCCCGCACAGATACGCAGTATTTT
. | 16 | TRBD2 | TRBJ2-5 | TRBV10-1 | CASSDLRLAGRETQYF | TGCGCCAGCAGTGACCTTAGGCTAGCGGGAAGAGAGACCCAGTACTTC
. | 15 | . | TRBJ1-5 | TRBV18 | CASSPPEGVGQPQHF | TGTGCCAGCTCACCACCGGAAGGGGTTGGTCAGCCCCAGCATTTT
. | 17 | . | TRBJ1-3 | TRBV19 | CASRLGGGSGGGNTIYF | TGTGCCAGCCGACTCGGCGGGGGTTCGGGTGGTGGAAACACCATATATTTT
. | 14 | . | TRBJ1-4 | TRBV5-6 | CASSTTGYNEKLFF | TGTGCCAGCAGTACTACAGGATATAATGAAAAACTGTTTTTT
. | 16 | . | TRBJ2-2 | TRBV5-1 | CASSLSRASNTGELFF | TGCGCCAGCAGCTTAAGCCGGGCCTCGAACACCGGGGAGCTGTTTTTT
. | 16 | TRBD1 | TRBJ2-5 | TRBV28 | CATKMAGTGMVETQYF | TGTGCTACTAAGATGGCGGGGACAGGGATGGTTGAGACCCAGTACTTC
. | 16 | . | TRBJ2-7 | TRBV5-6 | CASSHRIQVGSYEQYF | TGTGCCAGCAGCCACCGTATTCAGGTTGGGTCCTACGAGCAGTACTTC
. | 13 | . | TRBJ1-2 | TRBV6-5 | CASSAREHYGYTF | TGTGCCAGCAGTGCTCGGGAACATTATGGCTACACCTTC
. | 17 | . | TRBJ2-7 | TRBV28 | CASSLTLQGRRSYEQYF | TGTGCCAGCAGTTTAACCCTTCAGGGCAGGCGCTCCTACGAGCAGTACTTC
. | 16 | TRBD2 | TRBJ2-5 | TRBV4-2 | CASSLPTSGSGETQYF | TGTGCCAGCAGCTTACCAACTAGCGGGAGTGGAGAGACCCAGTACTTC
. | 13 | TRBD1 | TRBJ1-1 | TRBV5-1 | CASSLGTEPLAFF | TGCGCCAGCAGCCTGGGGACAGAGCCCCTAGCTTTCTTT
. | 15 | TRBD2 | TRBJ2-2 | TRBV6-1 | CASSPPGGVAGELFF | TGTGCCAGCAGCCCCCCGGGGGGAGTGGCCGGGGAGCTGTTTTTT
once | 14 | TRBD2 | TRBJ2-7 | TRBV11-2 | CASSRLAGGDEQYF | TGTGCCAGCAGCCGTTTGGCGGGAGGGGACGAGCAGTACTTC
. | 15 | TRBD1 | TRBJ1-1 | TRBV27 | CASTIRDDRGTEAFF | TGTGCCAGCACTATACGCGACGACAGGGGCACTGAAGCTTTCTTT
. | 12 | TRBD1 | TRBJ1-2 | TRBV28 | CASSQGVGGYTF | TGTGCCAGCAGCCAGGGGGTCGGGGGCTACACCTTC
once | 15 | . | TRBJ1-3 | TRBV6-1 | CASSGRQGTGNTIYF | TGTGCCAGCAGTGGCCGCCAGGGAACTGGAAACACCATATATTTT
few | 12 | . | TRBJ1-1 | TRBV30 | CAWSTGDTEAFF | TGTGCCTGGAGTACAGGAGACACTGAAGCTTTCTTT
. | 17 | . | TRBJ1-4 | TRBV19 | CASSPRVLYPTNEKLFF | TGTGCCAGTAGTCCCCGGGTCCTTTACCCAACTAATGAAAAACTGTTTTTT
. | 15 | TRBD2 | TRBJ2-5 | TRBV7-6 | CATRRVAGAAETQYF | TGTGCCACCCGGCGCGTCGCGGGAGCGGCGGAGACCCAGTACTTC
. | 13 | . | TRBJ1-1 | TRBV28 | CASRTPVNTEAFF | TGTGCCAGCAGAACGCCAGTCAACACTGAAGCTTTCTTT
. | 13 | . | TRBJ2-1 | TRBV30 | CAWSVRLTNEQFF | TGTGCCTGGAGTGTAAGACTTACTAATGAGCAGTTCTTC
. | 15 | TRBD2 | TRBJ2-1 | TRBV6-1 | CASSDRGRREGEQFF | TGTGCCAGCAGTGATCGCGGGAGGAGAGAGGGTGAGCAGTTCTTC
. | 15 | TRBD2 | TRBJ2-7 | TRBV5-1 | CASSSLGGPSYEQYF | TGCGCCAGCAGCTCGTTGGGAGGGCCCTCCTACGAGCAGTACTTC
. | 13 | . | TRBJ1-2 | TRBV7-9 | CASSANRDYGYTF | TGTGCCAGCAGCGCTAACCGTGACTATGGCTACACCTTC
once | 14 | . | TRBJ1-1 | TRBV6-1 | CASSEAGLYTEAFF | TGTGCCAGCAGTGAAGCGGGCCTATACACTGAAGCTTTCTTT
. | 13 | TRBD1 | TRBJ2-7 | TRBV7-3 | CASSLQGAGQQYF | TGTGCCAGCAGCTTACAGGGGGCAGGACAGCAGTACTTC
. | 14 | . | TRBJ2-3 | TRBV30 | CAWRNLERTDTQYF | TGTGCCTGGAGAAACCTGGAGCGCACAGATACGCAGTATTTT
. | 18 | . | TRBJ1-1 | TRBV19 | CASSIDLGLPQMNTEAFF | TGTGCCAGTAGTATAGATCTAGGACTACCCCAGATGAACACTGAAGCTTTCTTT
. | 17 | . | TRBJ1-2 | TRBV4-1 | CASSLQTGTAGGYGYTF | TGCGCCAGCAGCCTCCAGACCGGGACGGCCGGGGGCTATGGCTACACCTTC